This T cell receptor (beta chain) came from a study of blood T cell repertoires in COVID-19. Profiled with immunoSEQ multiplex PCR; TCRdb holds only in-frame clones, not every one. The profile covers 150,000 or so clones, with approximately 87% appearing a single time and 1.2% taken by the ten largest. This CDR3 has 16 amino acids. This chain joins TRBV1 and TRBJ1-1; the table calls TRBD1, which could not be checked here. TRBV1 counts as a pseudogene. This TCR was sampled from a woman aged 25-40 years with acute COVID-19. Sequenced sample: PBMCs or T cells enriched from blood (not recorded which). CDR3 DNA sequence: TGCACCAGCAGCCAAGATCCCCCGGGACAGGGGACTGAAGCTTTCTTT. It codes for CTSSQDPPGQGTEAFF.